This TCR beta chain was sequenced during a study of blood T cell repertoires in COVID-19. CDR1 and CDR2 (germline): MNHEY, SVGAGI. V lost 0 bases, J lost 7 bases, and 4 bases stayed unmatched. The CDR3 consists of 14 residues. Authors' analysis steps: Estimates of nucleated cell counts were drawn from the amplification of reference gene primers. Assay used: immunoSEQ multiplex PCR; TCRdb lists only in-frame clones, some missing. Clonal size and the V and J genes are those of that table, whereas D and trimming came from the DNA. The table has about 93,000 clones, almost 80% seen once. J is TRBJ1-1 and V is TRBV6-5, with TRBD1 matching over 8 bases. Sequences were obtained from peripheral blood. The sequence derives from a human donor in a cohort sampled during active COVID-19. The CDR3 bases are TGTGCCAGCAGTTACTCGGACAGGGCCTATGAAGCTTTCTTT. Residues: CASSYSDRAYEAFF.